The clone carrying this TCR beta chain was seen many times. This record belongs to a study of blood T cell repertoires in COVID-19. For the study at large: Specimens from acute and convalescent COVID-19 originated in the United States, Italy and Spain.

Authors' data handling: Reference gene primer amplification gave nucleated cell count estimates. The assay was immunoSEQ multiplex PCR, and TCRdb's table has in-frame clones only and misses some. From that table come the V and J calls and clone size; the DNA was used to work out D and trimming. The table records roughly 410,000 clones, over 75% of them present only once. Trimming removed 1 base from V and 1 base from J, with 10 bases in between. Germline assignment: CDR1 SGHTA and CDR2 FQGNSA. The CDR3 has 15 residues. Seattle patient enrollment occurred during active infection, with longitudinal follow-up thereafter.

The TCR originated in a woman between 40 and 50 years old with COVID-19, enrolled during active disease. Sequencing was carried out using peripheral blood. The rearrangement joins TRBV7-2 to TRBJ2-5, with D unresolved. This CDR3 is CASSLVFVSQETQYF. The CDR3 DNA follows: TGTGCCAGCAGCTTAGTGTTCGTCTCCCAAGAGACCCAGTACTTC.